Below are 11 T cell receptor beta chains sequenced from a single sample in a study of blood T cell repertoires in COVID-19. The protocol was immunoSEQ multiplex PCR, while the TCRdb copy is restricted to in-frame clones and leaves out a portion. Of 300,000 to 450,000 clones listed, about 85% are singletons. Sequenced input: peripheral blood. The receptor source for this set is a woman in her late teens or twenties with acute or convalescent COVID-19.

V usage is TRBV6-4 and J usage is TRBJ2-7; 8 bases agree with TRBD2. The CDR3 is made up of 15 amino acids. V dropped 0 bases and J dropped 11; count of bases not matched to a gene: 12. Germline assignment: CDR1 MRHNA and CDR2 SNTAGT. CDR3 amino acids: CASSDSGYETSVKYF. CDR3 coding DNA: TGTGCCAGCAGTGACTCAGGCTACGAGACTAGCGTCAAGTACTTC.

The CDR3: CASGLERGPQHF. The CDR3 region has the DNA TGTGCTAGTGGTTTGGAAAGAGGGCCCCAGCATTTT. The gene calls are TRBV12-5 and TRBJ1-5, with no clear D. The CDR3 spans 12 residues. Germline V gene lookup returns CDR1 LGHNT and CDR2 FRNRAP. V lost 1 base to trimming and J lost 9 bases, with 7 bases between them.

The chain recombines TRBV30 with TRBJ2-7; tentative D call: TRBD2 (5 bases). V was clipped by 4 bases and J by 2 bases, with 12 bases between them. This CDR3 region has 13 residues. Germline assignment: CDR1 GTSNPN and CDR2 SVGIG (reference sequence). CDR3 amino acids: CAWTPTGTYEQYF. DNA for the CDR3: TGTGCCTGGACTCCGACGGGGACCTACGAGCAGTACTTC. The full variable domain, in which reference TRBV30 and TRBJ2-7 provide the parts outside the CDR3, is SQTIHQWPATLVQPVGSPLSLECTVEGTSNPNLYWYRQAAGRGLQLLFYSVGIGQISSEVPQNLSASRPQDRQFILSSKKLLLSDSGFYLCAWTPTGTYEQYFGPGTRLTVT.

This sequence joins TRBV2 and TRBJ1-1, with 12 bases fitting TRBD1. Germline values: CDR1 SNHLY, CDR2 FYNNEI. The CDR3 runs to 20 residues. With V trimmed by 7 bases and J by 0 bases, 18 bases remained unmatched. The chain's CDR3 is CASIGTGGFGGQPMNTEAFF. In nucleotides, the CDR3 is TGTGCCAGCATAGGGACAGGGGGCTTCGGTGGCCAGCCTATGAACACTGAAGCTTTCTTT.

This chain joins TRBV7-9 and TRBJ1-6; 7 bases agree with TRBD1. Germline V lookup: CDR1 SEHNR, CDR2 FQNEAQ (reference sequence). After removal of 4 bases from V and 7 bases from J, the junction contained 4 bases not matched to a gene. The CDR3 sequence is 14 residues long. The CDR3 nucleotides are TGTGCCAGCAGCTCACAGGGGCCCAATTCACCCCTCCACTTT. As protein: CASSSQGPNSPLHF.

This chain connects TRBV20-1 to TRBJ1-1, with unresolved D. V shed 7 bases and J shed 3 bases, with 9 bases lying between them. CDR1 is DFQATT and CDR2 is SNEGSKA in the germline V gene (reference sequence). The CDR3 loop spans 11 amino acids. The CDR3, as DNA: TGCAGTGTCTCGTCTTACACTGAAGCTTTCTTT. This gives the protein CSVSSYTEAFF.

The CDR3 region has the DNA TGTGCCAGCAGCCCTTCGGGGAGAGTCTCTGGAAACACCATATATTTT. This sequence encodes CASSPSGRVSGNTIYF. The genes are TRBV9 and TRBJ1-3; D gene unclear. V lost 4 bases and J lost 0, with 14 bases in between. The CDR3 spans 16 residues. The germline V gene has CDR1 SGDLS and CDR2 YYNGEE. Based on the CDR3 plus reference TRBV9 and TRBJ1-3, the full variable domain is DSGVTQTPKHLITATGQRVTLRCSPRSGDLSVYWYQQSLDQGLQFLIQYYNGEERAKGNILERFSAQQFPDLHSELNLSSLELGDSALYFCASSPSGRVSGNTIYFGEGSWLTVV.

The genes are TRBV2 and TRBJ1-1; the match to TRBD1 covers 8 bases. Trimming at V came to 8 bases and at J to 7 bases, leaving 9 bases not matched to a gene. CDR1 is SNHLY, CDR2 FYNNEI, per germline. The CDR3 loop spans 13 amino acids. This chain's CDR3 is CASLSNRGDEAFF. The CDR3 nucleotides read TGTGCCAGCCTTTCAAACAGGGGGGATGAAGCTTTCTTT.

This clone was seen more than once but under ten times. V usage is TRBV19 and J usage is TRBJ1-2; unclear D gene. Trimming took off 1 base at V and 3 bases at J, with 18 bases between the two ends. CDR1 is LNHDA and CDR2 is SQIVND in the germline V gene (reference sequence). CDR3 length: 17 residues. CDR3 DNA: TGTGCCAGTAGTATAGTGCCCCGAGGGCCCAAGGACTATGGCTACACCTTC. Translated, it gives CASSIVPRGPKDYGYTF.

This chain connects TRBV18 to TRBJ1-4, with D possibly being TRBD1 (5 bases). This CDR3 contains 13 residues. The V end lost 5 bases, the J end lost 6 bases, and 10 bases lay between the germline ends. Germline V CDR1 and CDR2: KGHSH, LQKENI. The CDR3 region is CASSVTRDEKLFF. For the CDR3, the DNA is TGTGCCAGCTCAGTTACCAGGGATGAAAAACTGTTTTTT.

This sequence joins TRBV19 and TRBJ1-4; 7 bases fit TRBD1. V shed 10 bases and J 10 bases; nucleotides not matched to a gene: 21. The CDR3 has 16 residues. Germline CDR1 and CDR2: LNHDA and SQIVND (reference sequence). Here the CDR3 reads CATTPSLDRAFGKLFF. The CDR3 DNA is TGTGCCACCACTCCCTCACTAGACAGGGCTTTTGGAAAACTGTTTTTT. Combining the CDR3 with reference TRBV19 and TRBJ1-4 gives the whole variable domain DGGITQSPKYLFRKEGQNVTLSCEQNLNHDAMYWYRQDPGQGLRLIYYSQIVNDFQKGDIAEGYSVSREKKESFPLTVTSAQKNPTAFYLCATTPSLDRAFGKLFFGSGTQLSVL.